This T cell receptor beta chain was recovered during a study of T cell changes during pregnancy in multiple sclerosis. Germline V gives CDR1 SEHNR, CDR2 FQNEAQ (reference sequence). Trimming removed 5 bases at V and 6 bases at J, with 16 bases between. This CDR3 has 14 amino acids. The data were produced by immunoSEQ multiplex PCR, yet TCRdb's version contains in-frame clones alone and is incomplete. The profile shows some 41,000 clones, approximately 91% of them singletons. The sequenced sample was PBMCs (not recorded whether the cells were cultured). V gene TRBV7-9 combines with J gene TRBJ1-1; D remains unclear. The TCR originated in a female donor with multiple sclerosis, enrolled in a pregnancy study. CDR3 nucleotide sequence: TGTGCCAGCAGCCCCCAGCGGGAATCGTCTGAAGCTTTCTTT. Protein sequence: CASSPQRESSEAFF.